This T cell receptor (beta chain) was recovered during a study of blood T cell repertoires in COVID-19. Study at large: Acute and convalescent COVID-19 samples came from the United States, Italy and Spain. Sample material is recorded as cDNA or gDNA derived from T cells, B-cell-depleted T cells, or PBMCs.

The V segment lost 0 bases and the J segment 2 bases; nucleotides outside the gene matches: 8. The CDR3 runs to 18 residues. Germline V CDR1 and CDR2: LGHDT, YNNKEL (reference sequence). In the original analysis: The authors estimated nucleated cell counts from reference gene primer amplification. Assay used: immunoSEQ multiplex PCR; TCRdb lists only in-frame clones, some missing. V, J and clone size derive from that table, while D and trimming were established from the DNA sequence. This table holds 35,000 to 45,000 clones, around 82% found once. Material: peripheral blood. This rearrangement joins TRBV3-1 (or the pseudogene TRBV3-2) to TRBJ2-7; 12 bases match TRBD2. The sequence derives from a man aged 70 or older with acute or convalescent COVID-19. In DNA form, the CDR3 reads TGTGCCAGCAGCCAAGATTCTAGCGGGGGGGCCTTCCCCTACGAGCAGTACTTC. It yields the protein CASSQDSSGGAFPYEQYF.